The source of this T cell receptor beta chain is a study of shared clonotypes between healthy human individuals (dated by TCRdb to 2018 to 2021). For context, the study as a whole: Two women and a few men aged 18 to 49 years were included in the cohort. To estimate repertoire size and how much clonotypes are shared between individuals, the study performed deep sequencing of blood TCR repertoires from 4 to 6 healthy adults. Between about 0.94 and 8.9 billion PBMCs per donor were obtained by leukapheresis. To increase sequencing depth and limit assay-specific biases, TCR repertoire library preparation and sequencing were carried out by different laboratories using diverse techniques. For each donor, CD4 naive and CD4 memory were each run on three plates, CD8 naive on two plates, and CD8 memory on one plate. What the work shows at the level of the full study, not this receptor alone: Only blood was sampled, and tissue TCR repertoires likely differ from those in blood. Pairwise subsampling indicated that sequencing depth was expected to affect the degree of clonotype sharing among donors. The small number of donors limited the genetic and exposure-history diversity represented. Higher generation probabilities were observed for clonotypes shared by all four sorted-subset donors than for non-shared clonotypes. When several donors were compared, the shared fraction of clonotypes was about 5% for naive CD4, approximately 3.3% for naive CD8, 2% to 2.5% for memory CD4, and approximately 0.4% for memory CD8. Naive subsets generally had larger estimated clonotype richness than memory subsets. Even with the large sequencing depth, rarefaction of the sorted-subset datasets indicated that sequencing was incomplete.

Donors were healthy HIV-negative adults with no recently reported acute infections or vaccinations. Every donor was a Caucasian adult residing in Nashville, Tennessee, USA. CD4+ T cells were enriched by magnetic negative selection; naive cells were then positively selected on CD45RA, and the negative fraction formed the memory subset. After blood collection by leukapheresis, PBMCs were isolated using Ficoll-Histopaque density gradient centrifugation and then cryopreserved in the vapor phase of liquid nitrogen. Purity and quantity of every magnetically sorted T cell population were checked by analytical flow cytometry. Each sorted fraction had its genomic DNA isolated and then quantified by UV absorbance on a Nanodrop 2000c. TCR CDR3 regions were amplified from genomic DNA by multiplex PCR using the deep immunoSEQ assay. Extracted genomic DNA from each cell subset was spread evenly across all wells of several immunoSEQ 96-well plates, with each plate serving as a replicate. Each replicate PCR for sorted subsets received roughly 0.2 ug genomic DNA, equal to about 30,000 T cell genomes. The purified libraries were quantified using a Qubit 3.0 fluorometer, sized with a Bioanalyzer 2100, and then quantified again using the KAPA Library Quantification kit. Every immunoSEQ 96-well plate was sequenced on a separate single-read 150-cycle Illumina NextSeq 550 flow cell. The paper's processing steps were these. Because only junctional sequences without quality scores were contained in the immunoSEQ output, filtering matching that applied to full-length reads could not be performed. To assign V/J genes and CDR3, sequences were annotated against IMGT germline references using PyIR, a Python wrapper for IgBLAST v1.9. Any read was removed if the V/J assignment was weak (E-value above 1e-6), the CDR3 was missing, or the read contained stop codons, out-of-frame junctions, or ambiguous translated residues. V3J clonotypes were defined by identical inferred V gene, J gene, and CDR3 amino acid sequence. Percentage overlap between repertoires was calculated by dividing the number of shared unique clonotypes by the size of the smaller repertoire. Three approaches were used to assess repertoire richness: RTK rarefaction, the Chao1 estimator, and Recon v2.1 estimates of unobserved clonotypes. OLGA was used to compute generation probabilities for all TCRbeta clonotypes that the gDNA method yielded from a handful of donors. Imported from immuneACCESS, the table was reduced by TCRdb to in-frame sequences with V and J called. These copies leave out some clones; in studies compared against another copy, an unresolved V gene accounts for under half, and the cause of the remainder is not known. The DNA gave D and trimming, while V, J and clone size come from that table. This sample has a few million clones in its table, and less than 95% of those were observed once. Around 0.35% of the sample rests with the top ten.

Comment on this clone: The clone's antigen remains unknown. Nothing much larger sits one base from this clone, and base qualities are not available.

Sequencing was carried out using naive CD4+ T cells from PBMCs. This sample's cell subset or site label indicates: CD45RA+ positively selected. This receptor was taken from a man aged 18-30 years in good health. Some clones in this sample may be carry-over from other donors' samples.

The DNA reads as follows: TGTGCCAGCAGTTCCCCGGGGGGAAACATTCAGTACTTC. Protein translation: CASSSPGGNIQYF. This chain is built from TRBV11-2 and TRBJ2-4; TRBD2 matches 7 bases in the middle. Taken from cysteine to phenylalanine, the CDR3 has 13 residues. Solely the CDR3 DNA is kept, with 39 bases framed from the first base. The germline V gene yields SGHAT for CDR1 and FQNNGV for CDR2. Trimming removed 6 bases from V and 6 bases from J; the gene matches leave 5 bases unexplained.